Sequencing of this T cell receptor (beta chain) was carried out in a study of spatial heterogeneity in lung cancer. Points from the study as a whole: The number of expanded tumor alpha and beta chains correlated with mutation number.

Time point meaning: sample taken at primary tumor resection. The study sequenced unsorted whole RNA from tumor, nontumor lung or frozen PBMC. V was shortened by 5 bases and J by 0 bases, with 5 bases between the two germline ends. The CDR3 spans 12 residues. Germline CDR1 KGHSH, CDR2 LQKENI. TCRdb independently ran MiXCR on the 5' RACE reads; one entry per CDR3 protein. The data contain about 13,000 distinct CDR3 sequences, approximately 4.8% of them singletons. Judged by abundance, this clonotype is medium-sized. Antigen unknown. The source is a male donor with early-stage non-small cell lung cancer. The J gene is TRBJ2-7, the V gene TRBV18; D might be TRBD2 (5 bases). The sequenced sample was lung tumor tissue, obtained at surgery. Here the CDR3 reads CASSGSSYEQYF. Written as DNA, the CDR3 is TGTGCCAGCTCAGGGAGCTCCTACGAGCAGTACTTC.